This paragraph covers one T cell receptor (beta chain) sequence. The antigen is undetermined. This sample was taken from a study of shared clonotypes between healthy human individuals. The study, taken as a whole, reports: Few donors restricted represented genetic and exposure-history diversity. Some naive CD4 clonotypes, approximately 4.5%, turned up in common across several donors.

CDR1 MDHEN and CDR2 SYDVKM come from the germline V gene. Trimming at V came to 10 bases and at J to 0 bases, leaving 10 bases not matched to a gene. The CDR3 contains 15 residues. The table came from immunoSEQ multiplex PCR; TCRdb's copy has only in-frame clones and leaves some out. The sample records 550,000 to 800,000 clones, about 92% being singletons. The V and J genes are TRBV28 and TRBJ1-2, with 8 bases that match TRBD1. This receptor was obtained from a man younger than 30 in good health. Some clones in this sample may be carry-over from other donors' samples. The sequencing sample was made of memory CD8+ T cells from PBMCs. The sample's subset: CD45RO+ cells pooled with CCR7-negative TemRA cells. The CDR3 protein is CATHGTGLANYGYTF. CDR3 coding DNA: TGTGCCACCCACGGGACAGGCCTCGCTAACTATGGCTACACCTTC.